The TCR beta chain under discussion was sequenced for a study of cytotoxic CD8 clonotypes in ibrutinib-treated CLL. General study points: Clonality measured at baseline exceeded age-matched healthy donors, tracking circulating CD8+ T-cell counts.

Of note for this clone: The antigen remains undetermined.

The V end was cut by 4 bases, the J end by 4 bases, with 8 bases between. CDR3 length equals 13 residues. The germline V gene encodes CDR1 SEHNR and CDR2 FQNEAQ (reference sequence). The data were produced by immunoSEQ multiplex PCR, yet TCRdb's version contains in-frame clones alone and is incomplete. This table has roughly 250,000 clones, around three quarters appearing once. The receptor was derived from a human donor with chronic lymphocytic leukemia. Specimen: PBMCs, collected after 24 months of ibrutinib treatment. The rearrangement uses TRBV7-9 and TRBJ1-3, with unresolved D. The CDR3, as DNA: TGTGCCAGCAGCTCGGACGCCGGAAACACCATATATTTT. Translated, it gives CASSSDAGNTIYF.